Listed below are T cell receptor beta chains from one sample, sequenced in a study of T cell responses to AZD1222 COVID-19 vaccine. TCRdb's copy holds only in-frame clones and misses some; the assay was immunoSEQ multiplex PCR. The table lists over 110,000 clones, roughly 90% of them singletons. The source material was peripheral blood, sampled on day 0 of AZD1222 vaccination. The receptor set was obtained from an adult in good health. CDR3s include the opening cysteine and the closing phenylalanine or tryptophan. Each record gives: J gene, V gene, CDR3 protein.

TRBJ2-1	TRBV15	CATSRDRGTYNEQFF
TRBJ2-2	TRBV13	CASSSTGRRNGELFF
TRBJ2-1	TRBV29-1	CSVEDPSRNIYNEQFF
TRBJ1-5	TRBV6-1	CASSGGTGAISNQPQHF
TRBJ2-3	TRBV28	CASRPTGHPGTDTQYF
TRBJ1-1	TRBV5-8	CASSLATRGGTEAFF
TRBJ1-1	TRBV27	CASSLSMGQGSLNTEAFF
TRBJ2-7	TRBV19	CASSMGLAGDEQYF
TRBJ2-4	TRBV11-2	CASSPAQLAKNIQYF
TRBJ1-1	TRBV30	CAWRSGEAAFF
TRBJ1-4	TRBV28	CASSFFKEKLFF
TRBJ1-2	TRBV4-1	CAQGQLYGYTF
TRBJ1-6	TRBV27	CASSTGPIRALHF
TRBJ1-3	TRBV5-1	CASAITGDSGNTIYF
TRBJ2-7	TRBV7-2	CASSLELGTRREQYF
TRBJ1-2	TRBV30	CAWSGTVLYGYTF
TRBJ2-5	TRBV3-1/TRBV3-2	CASSQERCGYQETQYF
TRBJ1-1	TRBV19	CASSPQTGNTEAFF
TRBJ2-1	TRBV27	CASSLRTGGYDEQFF
TRBJ2-7	TRBV11-2	CASSFQMVGTEYQQYF
TRBJ1-2	TRBV6-5	CASEEKKNYGYTF
TRBJ2-7	TRBV27	CASSPGTAYEQYF
TRBJ2-1	TRBV7-3	CASSLNGAHYNEQFF
TRBJ1-1	TRBV28	CASSFPRDGNTEAFF
TRBJ2-1	TRBV10-3	CAISEQGDNEQFF
TRBJ2-3	TRBV5-1	CASSLVYDTDTQYF
TRBJ1-3	TRBV15	CATSRTRPGNTIYF
TRBJ1-1	TRBV10-3	CAISASGGATEAFF
TRBJ2-1	TRBV4-3	CASSQTTGFNEQFF
TRBJ2-5	TRBV6-5	CASSRPGRLETQYF
TRBJ2-7	TRBV18	CASSGQGYEQYF